One sample yielded the 12 T cell receptor beta chains listed below, sequenced in a study of T cell repertoires in cytomegalovirus infection (dated by TCRdb to between 2018 and 2021). Instrument on record: Illumina HiSeq 1500. The public reads were reprocessed in TCRdb via fastp at Q25 and MiXCR, keeping in-frame beta chains. Merged by CDR3 protein, the rows form single entries marked with the most common genes and DNA. The sample contains 630,000 or so distinct CDR3 sequences, roughly 24% of them found a single time. The ten largest clonotypes hold less than 9.5% of the sample. Sequenced sample: CD8+ T cells from PBMCs. The receptors shown here come from a human donor in good health (CMV status not recorded). Some clones in this sample may be carry-over from other donors' samples.

This sequence joins TRBV6-6 and TRBJ1-2; TRBD1 agrees at 9 bases. J lost 5 bases, V lost 7 bases, and 11 bases had no gene match. Germline V gene lookup returns CDR1 MNHNY and CDR2 SVGAGI (reference sequence). The CDR3 loop spans 15 amino acids. The CDR3 here is CASIAGTGNLYGYTF. The CDR3, as DNA: TGTGCCAGCATCGCCGGGACAGGGAATTTGTATGGCTACACCTTC.

This clonotype was found a few times. This sequence joins TRBV4-1 and TRBJ2-4; 7 nucleotides match TRBD1. The CDR3 consists of 15 residues. CDR1 and CDR2 from the germline V gene are MGHRA and YSYEKL. With V trimmed by 2 bases and J by 0 bases, 1 base remained unmatched. The CDR3 DNA is TGCGCCAGCAGCCAACAGGGGGTAGCCAAAAACATTCAGTACTTC. This encodes CASSQQGVAKNIQYF.

This chain connects TRBV15 to TRBJ2-7, with D perhaps being TRBD1 or TRBD2 (5 bases each). This CDR3 has 15 residues. Trimming took 7 bases from V and 1 from J, leaving 17 bases between them. The V gene's germline CDR1 is LNHNV and CDR2 YYDKDF (reference sequence). The CDR3 coding sequence is TGTGCCACCACCCTACGGGACGGCTCTTCCTACGAGCAGTACTTC. Amino acid sequence: CATTLRDGSSYEQYF.

This clonotype was detected only a few times. This rearrangement joins TRBV6-2 or TRBV6-3 to TRBJ1-5, with D possibly being TRBD1 (5 bases). Per the germline V gene, CDR1 is MNHEY and CDR2 is SVGEGT. V was trimmed by 7 bases and J by 5 bases, leaving 15 bases between them. The CDR3 consists of 14 residues. The DNA for the CDR3 is TGTGCCAGCAACCAAGGAGGGACGTATCAGCCCCAGCATTTT. The encoded protein is CASNQGGTYQPQHF.

This clonotype has a handful of counts. The rearrangement uses TRBV2 and TRBJ2-7; no definite D call. Trimming cost V 5 bases and J 3 bases, with 14 bases left between them. This CDR3 region has 14 residues. Germline V gives CDR1 SNHLY, CDR2 FYNNEI. CDR3 amino acids: CASSNGISGYEQYF. CDR3 coding DNA: TGTGCCAGCAGTAATGGGATCTCCGGCTACGAGCAGTACTTC.

The V and J genes are TRBV28 and TRBJ2-7; 9 bases map to TRBD2. The CDR3 runs to 15 residues. The V gene end was trimmed by 5 bases and the J gene end by 3 bases; junction bases not matched to a gene: 8. Germline CDR1 is MDHEN and CDR2 is SYDVKM. CDR3 sequence reads: CASSTVTSGFYEQYV. The CDR3 region has the DNA TGTGCCAGCAGTACCGTGACTAGCGGCTTCTACGAGCAGTACGTC.

This clonotype occurred a few times. This chain links TRBV7-3 with TRBJ1-2; 8 nucleotides agree with TRBD1. In germline, CDR1 is SGHTA, CDR2 FQGTGA. Trimming took 2 bases from V and 8 from J; bases not matched to a gene: 13. This CDR3 region has 16 residues. The CDR3 spells CASSLGPDQGAQGYTF. The CDR3 DNA is TGTGCCAGCAGCTTAGGCCCCGATCAGGGGGCTCAGGGCTACACCTTC.

The V gene is TRBV20-1, the J gene TRBJ2-7; no firm D call. CDR1 and CDR2 from the germline V gene are DFQATT and SNEGSKA (reference sequence). The germline V and J ends were trimmed by 5 bases and 2 bases, with 19 bases remaining between them. CDR3 length: 15 residues. CDR3 sequence reads: CSAPSSMTVPYEQYF. CDR3 DNA sequence: TGCAGTGCTCCATCCAGTATGACCGTACCCTACGAGCAGTACTTC.

In its sample, this clonotype was seen a few times. The chain joins TRBV3-1 to TRBJ1-5, with D uncertain. Germline CDR1 LGHDT, CDR2 YNNKEL (reference sequence). The V end lost 3 bases, the J end lost 4 bases, and 13 bases lay between the germline ends. The CDR3 is made up of 15 amino acids. CDR3 bases: TGTGCCAGCAGCCAGTCTCGAGGGAGGAATCAGCCCCAGCATTTT. It is translated as CASSQSRGRNQPQHF.

Only a few counts were recorded for this clonotype. The rearrangement joins TRBV29-1 to TRBJ1-1, with 8 positions matching TRBD1. The CDR3 loop spans 17 amino acids. CDR1 is SQVTM and CDR2 is ANQGSEA in the germline V gene. The junction had 17 bases not matched to a gene; V was cut back by 3 bases and J by 5 bases. CDR3 DNA sequence: TGCAGCGTTGACTTATGGGCCAGGGGGCGAGGTGGGACTGAAGCTTTCTTT. Its translation is CSVDLWARGRGGTEAFF.

This chain joins TRBV2 and TRBJ1-6; TRBD1 is a possible D gene (6 bases). The CDR3 runs to 15 residues. Germline V gives CDR1 SNHLY, CDR2 FYNNEI. The V gene lost 4 bases and the J gene lost 4 bases, with 11 bases spanning the gap. The CDR3 DNA reads TGTGCCAGCAGTGCAGGGGCCCCTTATAATTCACCCCTCCACTTT. Translating gives CASSAGAPYNSPLHF.

This clonotype was counted only a few times. The genes are TRBV7-9 and TRBJ2-7; the D gene is possibly TRBD1 (6 bases). Germline V CDR1 and CDR2: SEHNR, FQNEAQ (reference sequence). V lost 2 bases, J lost 11 bases, and 13 bases lay in between. The CDR3 length is 12 residues. The CDR3, as DNA: TGTGCCAGCAGCTTAATGACAGGACGGGAGTACTTC. Its protein is CASSLMTGREYF.